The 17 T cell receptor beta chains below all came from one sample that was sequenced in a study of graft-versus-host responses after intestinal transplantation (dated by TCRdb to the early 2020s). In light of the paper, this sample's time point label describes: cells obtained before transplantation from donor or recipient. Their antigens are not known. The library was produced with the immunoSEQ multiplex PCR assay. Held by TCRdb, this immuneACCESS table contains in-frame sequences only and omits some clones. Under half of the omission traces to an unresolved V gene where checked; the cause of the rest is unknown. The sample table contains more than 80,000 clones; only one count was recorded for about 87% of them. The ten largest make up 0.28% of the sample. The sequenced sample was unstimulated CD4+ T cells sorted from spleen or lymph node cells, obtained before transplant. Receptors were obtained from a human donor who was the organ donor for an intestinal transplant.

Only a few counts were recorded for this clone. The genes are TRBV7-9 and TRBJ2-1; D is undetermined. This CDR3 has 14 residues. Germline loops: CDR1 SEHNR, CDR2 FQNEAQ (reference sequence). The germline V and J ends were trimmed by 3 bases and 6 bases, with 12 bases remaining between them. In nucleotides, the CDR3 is TGTGCCAGCAGCTTCGATCGCCTATCCAATGAGCAGTTCTTC. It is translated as CASSFDRLSNEQFF. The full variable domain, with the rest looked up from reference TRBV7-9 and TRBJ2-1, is DTGVSQNPRHKITKRGQNVTFRCDPISEHNRLYWYRQTLGQGPEFLTYFQNEAQLEKSRLLSDRFSAERPKGSFSTLEIQRTEQGDSAMYLCASSFDRLSNEQFFGPGTRLTVL.

This CDR3 reads CASSVVGGRGTDTQYF. The CDR3 coding sequence is TGTGCCAGCAGCGTAGTGGGAGGGAGGGGCACAGATACGCAGTATTTT. The chain recombines TRBV9 with TRBJ2-3, with 7 bases that match TRBD2. This CDR3 spans 16 amino acids. Germline CDR1 is SGDLS and CDR2 is YYNGEE. V dropped 0 bases and J dropped 1; count of bases not matched to a gene: 5.

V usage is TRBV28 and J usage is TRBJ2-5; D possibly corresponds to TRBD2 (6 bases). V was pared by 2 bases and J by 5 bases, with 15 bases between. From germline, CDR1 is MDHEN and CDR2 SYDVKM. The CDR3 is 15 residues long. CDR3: CASSLGGSPTETQYF. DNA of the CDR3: TGTGCCAGCAGTTTAGGGGGGTCCCCGACCGAGACCCAGTACTTC.

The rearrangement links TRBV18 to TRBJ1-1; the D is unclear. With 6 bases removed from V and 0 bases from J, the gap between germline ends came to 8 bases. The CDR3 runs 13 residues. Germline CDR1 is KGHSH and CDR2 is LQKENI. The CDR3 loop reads CASSPSLNTEAFF. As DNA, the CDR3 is TGTGCCAGCTCGCCTAGCCTGAACACTGAAGCTTTCTTT.

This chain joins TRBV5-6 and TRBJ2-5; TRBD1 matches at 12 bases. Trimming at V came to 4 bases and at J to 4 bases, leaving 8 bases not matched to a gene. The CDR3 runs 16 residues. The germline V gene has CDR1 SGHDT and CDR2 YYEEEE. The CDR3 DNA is TGTGCCAGCAGCCCCCAGTGGGACAGGGGGCGAGAGACCCAGTACTTC. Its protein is CASSPQWDRGRETQYF.

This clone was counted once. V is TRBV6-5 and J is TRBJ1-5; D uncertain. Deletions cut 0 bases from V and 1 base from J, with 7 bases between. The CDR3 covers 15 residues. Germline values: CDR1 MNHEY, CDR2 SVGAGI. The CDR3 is CASSYSKRSNQPQHF. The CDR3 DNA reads TGTGCCAGCAGTTACTCGAAACGGAGCAATCAGCCCCAGCATTTT.

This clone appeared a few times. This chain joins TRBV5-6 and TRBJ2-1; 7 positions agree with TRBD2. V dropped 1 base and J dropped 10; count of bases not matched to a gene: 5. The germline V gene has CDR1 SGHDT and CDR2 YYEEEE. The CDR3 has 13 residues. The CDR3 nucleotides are TGTGCCAGCAGCTTGAGACTAGCAGGGGAGCAGTTCTTC. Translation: CASSLRLAGEQFF.

For the CDR3, the DNA is TGTGCCAGCAGTTCCATAGCGGCCAAAAACATTCAGTACTTC. Translated, it gives CASSSIAAKNIQYF. This sequence joins TRBV28 and TRBJ2-4; maybe TRBD2 (5 bases). This CDR3 is built from 14 residues. V was clipped by 4 bases and J by 1 base, with 8 bases between them. Germline V lookup: CDR1 MDHEN, CDR2 SYDVKM.

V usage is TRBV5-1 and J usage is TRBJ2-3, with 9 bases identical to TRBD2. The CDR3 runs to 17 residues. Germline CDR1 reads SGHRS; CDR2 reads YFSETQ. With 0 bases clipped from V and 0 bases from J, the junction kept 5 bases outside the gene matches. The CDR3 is CASSLARAGGSTDTQYF. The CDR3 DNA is TGCGCCAGCAGCTTGGCACGGGCGGGGGGGAGCACAGATACGCAGTATTTT.

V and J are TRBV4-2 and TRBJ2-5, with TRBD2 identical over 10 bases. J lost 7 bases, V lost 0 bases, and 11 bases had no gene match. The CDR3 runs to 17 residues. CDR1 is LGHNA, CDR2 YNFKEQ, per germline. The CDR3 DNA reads TGTGCCAGCAGCCAAGACTTTCTCCTAGCGGGAGTTCGGACCCAGTACTTC. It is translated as CASSQDFLLAGVRTQYF.

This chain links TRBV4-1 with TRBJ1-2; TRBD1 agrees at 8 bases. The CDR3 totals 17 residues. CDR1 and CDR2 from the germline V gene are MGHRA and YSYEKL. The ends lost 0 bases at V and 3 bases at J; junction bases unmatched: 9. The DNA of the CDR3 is TGCGCCAGCAGCCAAGATTATAGGGGACAGGCGTACTATGGCTACACCTTC. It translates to CASSQDYRGQAYYGYTF.

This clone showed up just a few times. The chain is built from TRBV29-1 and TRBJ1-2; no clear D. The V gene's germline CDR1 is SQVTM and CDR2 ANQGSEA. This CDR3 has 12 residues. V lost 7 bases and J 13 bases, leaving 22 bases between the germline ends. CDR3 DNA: TGCAGCGCCCAACCCGCGGGCCGGGTTCCCACCTTC. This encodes CSAQPAGRVPTF.

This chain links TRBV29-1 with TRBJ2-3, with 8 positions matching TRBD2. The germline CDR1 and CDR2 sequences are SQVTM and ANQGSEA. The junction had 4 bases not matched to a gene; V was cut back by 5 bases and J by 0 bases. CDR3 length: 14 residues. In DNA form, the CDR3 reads TGCAGCGTTCGAGCGGGGGCTAGCACAGATACGCAGTATTTT. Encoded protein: CSVRAGASTDTQYF.

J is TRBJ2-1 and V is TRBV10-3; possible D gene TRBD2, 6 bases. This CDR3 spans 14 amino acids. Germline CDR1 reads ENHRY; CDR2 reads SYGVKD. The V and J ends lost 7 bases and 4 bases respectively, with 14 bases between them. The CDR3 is CAINRDFPYNEQFF. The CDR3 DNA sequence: TGTGCCATCAACCGGGACTTCCCTTACAATGAGCAGTTCTTC.

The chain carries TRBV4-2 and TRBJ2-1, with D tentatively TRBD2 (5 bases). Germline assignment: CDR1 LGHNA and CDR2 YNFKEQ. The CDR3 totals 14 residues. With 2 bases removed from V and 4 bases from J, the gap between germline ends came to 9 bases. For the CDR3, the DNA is TGTGCCAGCAGCCAACCCACGGGGTACAATGAGCAGTTCTTC. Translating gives CASSQPTGYNEQFF.

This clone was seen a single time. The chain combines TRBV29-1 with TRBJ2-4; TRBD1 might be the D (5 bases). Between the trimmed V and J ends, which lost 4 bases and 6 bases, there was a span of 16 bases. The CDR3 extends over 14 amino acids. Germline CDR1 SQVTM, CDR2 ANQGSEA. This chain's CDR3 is CSVAIALQANIQYF. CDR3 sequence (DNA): TGCAGCGTTGCTATAGCCCTACAGGCAAACATTCAGTACTTC.

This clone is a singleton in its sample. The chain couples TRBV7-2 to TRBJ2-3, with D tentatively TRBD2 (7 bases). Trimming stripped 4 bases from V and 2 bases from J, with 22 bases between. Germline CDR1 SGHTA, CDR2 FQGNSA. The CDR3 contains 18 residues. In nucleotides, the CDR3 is TGTGCCAGCAGCTCAGGGGAGGGCGGGTTAACGTACACAGATACGCAGTATTTT. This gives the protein CASSSGEGGLTYTDTQYF.